This T cell receptor (beta chain) is from a study of post-analysis software for immune sequencing data. Whole-study results and caveats: Among multiple sclerosis patients, normalized Chao1 diversity was significantly below that of controls. TRBV5-6, TRBV5-1 and TRBV20-1 belonged to a set of a few TRBV segments that were more frequent in patients than controls.

Germline-derived CDR1 and CDR2 are DFQATT and SNEGSKA (reference sequence). Trimming took off 7 bases at V and 1 base at J, with 7 bases between the two ends. The CDR3 contains 11 residues. A word on this clonotype: What it binds is unknown.

TCR beta cDNA libraries included unique molecular identifiers. Via MiXCR, TCRdb re-called the PCR reads, giving one row per CDR3 protein. The sample lists about 540,000 distinct CDR3 sequences, less than 40% occurring once. Sequenced: blood. This clonotype originated in a girl aged 2-17 years with multiple sclerosis. V is TRBV20-1 and J is TRBJ2-5, with D maybe TRBD2 (5 bases). The CDR3 reads CSVLAQETQYF. CDR3 bases: TGCAGTGTCCTAGCCCAAGAGACCCAGTACTTC.